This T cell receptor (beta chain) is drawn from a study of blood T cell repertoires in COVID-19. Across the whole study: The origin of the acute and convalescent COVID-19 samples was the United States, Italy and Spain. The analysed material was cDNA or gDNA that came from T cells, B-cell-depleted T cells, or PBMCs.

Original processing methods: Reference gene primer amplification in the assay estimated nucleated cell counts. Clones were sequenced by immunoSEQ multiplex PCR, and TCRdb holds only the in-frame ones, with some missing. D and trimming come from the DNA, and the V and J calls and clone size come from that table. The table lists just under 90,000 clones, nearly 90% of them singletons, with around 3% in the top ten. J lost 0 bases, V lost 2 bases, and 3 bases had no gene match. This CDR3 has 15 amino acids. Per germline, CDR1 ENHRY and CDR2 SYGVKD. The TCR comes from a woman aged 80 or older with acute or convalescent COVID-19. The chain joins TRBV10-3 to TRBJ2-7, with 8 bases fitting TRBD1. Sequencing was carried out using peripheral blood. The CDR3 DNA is TGTGCCATCAGTGAGCTGGGACAGGTCTCCTACGAGCAGTACTTC. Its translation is CAISELGQVSYEQYF.